This T cell receptor (beta chain) was documented in a study of T cells after posttransplantation cyclophosphamide. General study findings and limits: TRB overlap between skin or GI tissue T cells and blood was limited.

About this clone: Its antigen is not known.

Treatment was busulfan-fludarabine conditioning, a marrow graft, and cyclophosphamide on days +3 and +4. The ends were cut back, 2 bases at V and 7 bases at J, with 9 bases in the middle. The CDR3 runs to 13 residues. The germline V gene encodes CDR1 GTSNPN and CDR2 SVGIG (reference sequence). Some clones are missing from TCRdb's copy, which holds only in-frame ones; the method was immunoSEQ multiplex PCR. This repertoire lists approximately 4,100 clones without singletons; approximately 12% sits in the top ten. The rearrangement links TRBV30 to TRBJ1-6; perhaps TRBD1 as D (5 bases). This material consisted of PBMCs, taken after allogeneic stem cell transplant with posttransplant cyclophosphamide. This receptor was identified in a female patient between 18 and 35 years old who received an allogeneic stem cell transplant from an unrelated donor, was CMV-positive, and had acute GVHD only. Some T cells may be provided by the graft donor. CDR3 DNA: TGTGCCTGGAGTCTGTCAGGGAATTCACCCCTCCACTTT. It specifies CAWSLSGNSPLHF.